The entry below describes one TCR beta chain. The antigen is unknown. CDR1 is LNHDA and CDR2 is SQIVND in the germline V gene (reference sequence). Germline trimming cut 5 bases from V and 6 bases from J; bases unmatched to any gene: 7. CDR3 length equals 14 residues. These data come from a study of T cell responses to AZD1222 COVID-19 vaccine. Sequencing was performed with immunoSEQ multiplex PCR; in TCRdb, only in-frame clones are kept and a portion is missing. The sample lists around 130,000 clones, roughly 93% seen once, with under 3.5% in the top ten. The study's findings and limits: Seropositive status at baseline applied to only 5 to 7 AZD1222 recipients. Spike-specific TCR depth and breadth grew after two AZD1222 doses. Within unmutated variant regions lay the reported targets of nearly half of spike-specific TCRs. Females outnumbered males among donors, who were mostly white British; clonal diversity was possibly underestimated.

Source: peripheral blood, taken on day 0 of AZD1222 vaccination. The rearrangement links TRBV19 to TRBJ2-3; TRBD2 aligns across 8 bases. The clonotype comes from an adult in good health. CDR3: CASSYGRAEDTQYF. The CDR3 nucleotides read TGTGCCAGTAGTTACGGGAGGGCCGAGGATACGCAGTATTTT.